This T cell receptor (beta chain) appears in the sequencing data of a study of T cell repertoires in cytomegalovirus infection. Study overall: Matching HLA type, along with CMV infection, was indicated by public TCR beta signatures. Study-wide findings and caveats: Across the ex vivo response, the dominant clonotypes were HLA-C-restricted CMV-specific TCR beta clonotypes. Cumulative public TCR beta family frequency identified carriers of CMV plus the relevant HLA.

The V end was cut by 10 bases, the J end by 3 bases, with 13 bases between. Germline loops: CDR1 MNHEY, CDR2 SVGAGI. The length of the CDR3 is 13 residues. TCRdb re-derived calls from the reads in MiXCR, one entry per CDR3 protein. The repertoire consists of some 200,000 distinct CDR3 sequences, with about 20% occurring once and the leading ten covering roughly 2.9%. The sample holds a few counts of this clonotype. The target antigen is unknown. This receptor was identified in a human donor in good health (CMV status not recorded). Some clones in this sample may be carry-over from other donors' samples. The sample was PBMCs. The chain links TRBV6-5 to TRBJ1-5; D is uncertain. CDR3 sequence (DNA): TGTGCCACCACCCCGTCGTACAATCAGCCCCAGCATTTT. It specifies CATTPSYNQPQHF.